This TCR beta chain originates from a study of human T cells and chemical hapten exposure (dated by TCRdb to about 2021). General notes on the study: For sensitization, 2% DPC in acetone was applied to an approximately 2 cm by approximately 2 cm area of upper inner arm skin. The libraries were sequenced as a pool, and the TCR yield per sample differed mostly because of small variations in library volumes within the pool. Throughout the approximately 25-week study period, patients were also given weekly therapeutic DPC doses on the scalp. For TCR sequencing, blood came from approximately 29 alopecia patients at anywhere from one to four time points (pre-sensitization, 2, 6 and 24 weeks). The mostly female patient cohort included alopecia areata with under or over 50% scalp involvement, alopecia totalis and alopecia universalis. Patch tests used Finn chambers with 0.01% DPC on the upper back, scored after 6 days by International Contact Dermatitis Research Group standards. Blood samples were taken from patients before sensitization (week 0) and then at 2, 6 and about 24 weeks after DPC sensitization. The study tracked peripheral blood TCR repertoire changes in vivo during primary and secondary sensitization to the hapten diphenylcyclopropenone (DPC) in alopecia patients. Overall study results and their limits: Patch test score was positively correlated with the number of PT1 expanded TCRs, with significance at thresholds 8, 16 and 32 but not at 4. Compared with pre-sensitization or healthy control sets, expanded TCRs formed significantly more large CDR3 similarity clusters, which is consistent with antigen-driven responses. Alopecia, a presumed autoimmune disease, was present in all patients, so the immune response of the patients might differ from that of healthy individuals. DPC sensitization did not change how many TCRs were above 1 in 1000 frequency, and no evidence was found of alterations in global repertoire structure. Repeated subsampling changed both the strength of the expansion versus patch-test correlation and the threshold at which that correlation became significant.

The label giving this sample's time point can be read as: pre-sensitization, week 0. The treatment or condition label of this sample denotes: therapeutic diphenylcyclopropenone sensitization with weekly scalp DPC. Blood at each patch-test visit was drawn before the patch test was applied. To be eligible, patients had to be aged 18 to 70, diagnosed with alopecia and judged suitable for DPC therapy, while pregnant patients were excluded. Total RNA was extracted from unfractionated whole blood that had been collected in Tempus Blood RNA tubes. Receptor amplification or capture employed RACE. Sequencer: NextSeq 500. During library preparation, unique molecular identifiers were attached to individual cDNA molecules so that TCRs could be counted in a quantitative, reproducible way. From each blood RNA sample, both TCR alpha and TCR beta chains were sequenced. Concerning the study's data processing: The median number of TCRs per sample was some 100,000, ranging from about 20,000 to 750,000. V, J and CDR3 annotation of the TCR reads was performed with the Decombinator software suite. For the PS versus PT1 abundance plots, all samples were subsampled to the same number of TCRs (28,000). TCRs were defined as expanded if absent before sensitization and observed at least eight times at the 2-week time point. TCRdb reran the public reads through fastp at Q25 and MiXCR, keeping productive beta chains. Every entry covers one CDR3 protein and lists the most common genes and DNA from its rows. Clone size and V and J calls follow TCRdb, not the original study. In all, the sample holds about 380,000 distinct CDR3 sequences, and more than 4.5% of those were seen once. The ten largest clones capture approximately 2.4% of the sample.

Spanning cysteine to phenylalanine, the CDR3 consists of 13 amino acids. Only the CDR3 DNA is retained, 39 bases long and in frame from the first base. V sheds 0 bases and J sheds 9 bases, leaving 10 bases between their ends. Sequences SGHRS (CDR1) and YFSETQ (CDR2) are obtained from the germline V gene. This clonotype was detected many times. Its antigen target is currently unknown. No much larger clone is present one base from it, and per-base qualities are unavailable. This sample comprised whole blood, obtained in connection with sensitization to the hapten diphenylcyclopropenone (DPC). Recombination linked TRBV5-1 to TRBJ2-1, with the D call perhaps TRBD1 or TRBD2, each one matching 5 bases. This sequence originates from a woman in her 50s with alopecia areata. Some clones in this sample may be carry-over from other donors' samples. The bases are TGCGCCAGCAGCTTGGTCGGGGCAGTTGAGCAGTTCTTC. The translation is CASSLVGAVEQFF.